These 16 T cell receptor beta chains were sequenced from one sample in a study of cytomegalovirus exposure and HLA in healthy donors. The PCR contained 60 Vbeta and 13 Jbeta primers. Some clones are missing from TCRdb's copy, which holds only in-frame ones; the method was immunoSEQ multiplex PCR. The profile shows some 140,000 clones, over 75% of them singletons. The sequenced sample consisted of PBMCs. These receptor sequences come from a woman between 40 and 55 years old in good health and CMV-seropositive.

The gene calls are TRBV5-1 and TRBJ2-7, with 8 bases fitting TRBD1. Germline CDR1 reads SGHRS; CDR2 reads YFSETQ. The CDR3 is 14 residues long. V gave up 5 bases and J gave up 5 bases; unmatched junction bases: 9. CDR3 amino acids: CASRSGQAFHEQYF. CDR3 DNA sequence: TGCGCCAGCAGGTCGGGACAGGCTTTCCACGAGCAGTACTTC. Full variable domain (remainder filled in from reference TRBV5-1 and TRBJ2-7): KAGVTQTPRYLIKTRGQQVTLSCSPISGHRSVSWYQQTPGQGLQFLFEYFSETQRNKGNFPGRFSGRQFSNSRSEMNVSTLELGDSALYLCASRSGQAFHEQYFGPGTRLTVT.

The chain couples TRBV27 to TRBJ2-1, with 7 nucleotides matching TRBD1. The germline CDR1 and CDR2 sequences are MNHEY and SMNVEV (reference sequence). V shed 5 bases and J 3 bases; nucleotides not matched to a gene: 7. The CDR3 loop spans 15 amino acids. The CDR3 is CASSPTGVVYNEQFF. In DNA, the CDR3 is TGTGCCAGCAGTCCCACAGGGGTTGTCTACAATGAGCAGTTCTTC.

Written as DNA, the CDR3 is TGTGCCAGCAGTTCAGTCACCACTAACTATGGCTACACCTTC. Amino acids: CASSSVTTNYGYTF. The chain joins TRBV27 to TRBJ1-2; D unresolved. The V end was cut by 4 bases, the J end by 0 bases, with 9 bases between. This CDR3 is 14 amino acids long. Germline CDR1 is MNHEY and CDR2 is SMNVEV (reference sequence).

The chain recombines TRBV19 with TRBJ2-6; TRBD1 aligns across 11 bases. After removal of 5 bases from V and 3 bases from J, the junction contained 12 bases not matched to a gene. Looked up from germline, CDR1 is LNHDA and CDR2 is SQIVND (reference sequence). The CDR3 totals 19 residues. CDR3 protein: CASSEWTGGPLIGANVLTF. The CDR3 DNA is TGTGCCAGTAGTGAATGGACAGGGGGCCCCCTGATTGGGGCCAACGTCCTGACTTTC. The whole variable domain, filled in from reference TRBV19 and TRBJ2-6, reads DGGITQSPKYLFRKEGQNVTLSCEQNLNHDAMYWYRQDPGQGLRLIYYSQIVNDFQKGDIAEGYSVSREKKESFPLTVTSAQKNPTAFYLCASSEWTGGPLIGANVLTFGAGSRLTVL.

A single count supports this clone. The V and J genes are TRBV18 and TRBJ2-3, with D perhaps matching TRBD1 (6 bases). V was trimmed by 4 bases and J by 5 bases, leaving 19 bases between them. Germline V gene sequence: CDR1 KGHSH, CDR2 LQKENI. The CDR3 consists of 16 residues. CDR3 sequence: CASSLQPGARGDTQYF. The DNA of the CDR3 is TGTGCCAGCTCACTTCAGCCAGGGGCGCGTGGAGATACGCAGTATTTT.

V and J are TRBV18 and TRBJ2-1; unclear D gene. The germline gives CDR1 KGHSH, CDR2 LQKENI. The CDR3 consists of 14 residues. Deletions cut 1 base from V and 1 base from J, with 5 bases between. The DNA for the CDR3 is TGTGCCAGCTCACCACAGAGGTCCTACAATGAGCAGTTCTTC. Its protein product is CASSPQRSYNEQFF.

The V call is TRBV5-1, the J call TRBJ2-2; 9 nucleotides align to TRBD1. Trimming at V came to 0 bases and at J to 4 bases, leaving 4 bases not matched to a gene. CDR3 length: 16 residues. Germline CDR1 SGHRS, CDR2 YFSETQ. The CDR3 sequence is CASSLAVTGGTGELFF. The CDR3 DNA reads TGCGCCAGCAGCTTGGCCGTGACAGGGGGCACCGGGGAGCTGTTTTTT.

The chain uses TRBV5-1 and TRBJ2-7; 9 nucleotides match TRBD2. Germline lookup yields CDR1 SGHRS and CDR2 YFSETQ. The CDR3 loop spans 15 amino acids. Trimming took 0 bases from V and 4 from J; bases not matched to a gene: 5. CDR3 in DNA: TGCGCCAGCAGCTTGGATGGTAGCGGGAGATACGAGCAGTACTTC. As protein: CASSLDGSGRYEQYF.

This chain connects TRBV2 to TRBJ1-4, with 8 bases fitting TRBD1. Germline values: CDR1 SNHLY, CDR2 FYNNEI. J gave up 3 bases and V 8 bases, and 5 bases lay outside the gene matches. The CDR3 totals 14 residues. In DNA, the CDR3 is TGTGCCAGCGGACCGGACAGGGCTAATGAAAAACTGTTTTTT. It codes for CASGPDRANEKLFF.

The chain links TRBV15 to TRBJ1-1, with 8 bases fitting TRBD1. Losses at the gene ends were 3 bases for V and 3 bases for J; bases not matched to a gene: 12. The CDR3 is 17 residues long. Germline CDR1 and CDR2: LNHNV and YYDKDF (reference sequence). The CDR3 nucleotides are TGTGCCACCAGCAGCCCAACGACAGGGGCGAAGTACACTGAAGCTTTCTTT. It is translated as CATSSPTTGAKYTEAFF.

The chain joins TRBV6-1 to TRBJ1-5, with D possibly TRBD1 on 5 matching bases. Germline CDR1 reads MNHNS; CDR2 reads SASEGT. The CDR3 loop spans 17 amino acids. V lost 1 base and J 5 bases, leaving 18 bases between the germline ends. For the CDR3, the DNA is TGTGCCAGCAGTGAAGACTCTCTCCGGGGGAGGCATCAGCCCCAGCATTTT. Translation gives CASSEDSLRGRHQPQHF.

The chain has TRBV6-1 and TRBJ2-7; tentatively, D is TRBD2 (6 bases). The CDR3 sequence is 14 residues long. V was clipped by 5 bases and J by 6 bases, with 17 bases between them. Germline CDR1 reads MNHNS; CDR2 reads SASEGT. Here the CDR3 DNA reads TGTGCCAGCAGTATAGGCGGGGCGGGGTTCGAGCAGTACTTC. Its translation: CASSIGGAGFEQYF.

The chain employs TRBV9 and TRBJ2-7, with 10 nucleotides matching TRBD2. The CDR3 sequence is 14 residues long. V lost 4 bases, J lost 2 bases, and 3 bases stayed unmatched. Germline V lookup: CDR1 SGDLS, CDR2 YYNGEE. The CDR3 sequence is CASSPSGRAYEQYF. The CDR3 bases are TGTGCCAGCAGCCCGAGCGGGAGGGCCTACGAGCAGTACTTC.

The V and J genes are TRBV29-1 and TRBJ2-7, with 9 bases fitting TRBD2. The CDR3 length is 16 residues. The junction had 14 bases not matched to a gene; V was cut back by 2 bases and J by 6 bases. From germline, CDR1 is SQVTM and CDR2 ANQGSEA. The CDR3 reads CSVEQGASGKVSEQYF. CDR3 DNA sequence: TGCAGCGTTGAACAGGGTGCTAGCGGGAAAGTGAGCGAGCAGTACTTC.

Only a few counts were recorded for this clone. The V and J genes are TRBV18 and TRBJ1-4; the match to TRBD1 covers 10 bases. Trimming cost V 5 bases and J 3 bases; bases outside gene matches: 6. The CDR3 is made up of 16 amino acids. Germline loops: CDR1 KGHSH, CDR2 LQKENI. The DNA of the CDR3 is TGTGCCAGCTCATCGGGACAGGGGAAATCTAATGAAAAACTGTTTTTT. Translated: CASSSGQGKSNEKLFF.

V and J are TRBV9 and TRBJ2-2; 9 bases align to TRBD1. The germline CDR1 and CDR2 sequences are SGDLS and YYNGEE. This CDR3 is built from 16 residues. With 3 bases clipped from V and 7 bases from J, the junction kept 10 bases outside the gene matches. CDR3 residues: CASSANPGQGSGELFF. In DNA, the CDR3 is TGTGCCAGCAGCGCTAACCCCGGACAGGGGAGCGGGGAGCTGTTTTTT.